The 12 T cell receptor beta chains below were found in one sample sequenced in a study of shared T cell receptors in the human thymus. Profiled with immunoSEQ multiplex PCR; TCRdb holds only in-frame clones, not every one. This table holds approximately 580,000 clones, 78% found once. These data also featured in a second study, about human thymus T cells.

What was sequenced was thymocytes. The receptors here all came from a boy in the first two years of life with a congenital heart defect.

The gene calls are TRBV11-2 and TRBJ2-7; 10 positions agree with TRBD2. Losses at the gene ends were 6 bases for V and 2 bases for J; bases not matched to a gene: 4. This CDR3 region has 14 residues. CDR1 is SGHAT, CDR2 FQNNGV, per germline. This CDR3 reads CASRSGRAPYEQYF. CDR3 nucleotides: TGTGCCAGCAGGAGCGGGAGGGCCCCCTACGAGCAGTACTTC.

This clone was detected only once. The chain carries TRBV21-1 and TRBJ1-1. TRBV21-1 is annotated as a pseudogene. The CDR3 extends over 18 amino acids. CDR3 nucleotides: TGTGCCAGTTCAATGGGAAAAGGGAGGGTGGGGCCGAACACTGAAGCTTTCTTT. This codes for CASSMGKGRVGPNTEAFF.

The genes are TRBV28 and TRBJ2-2; a possible D gene is TRBD1 (7 bases). The CDR3 is made up of 17 amino acids. The ends were cut back, 5 bases at V and 2 bases at J, with 18 bases in the middle. Per the germline V gene, CDR1 is MDHEN and CDR2 is SYDVKM. The CDR3 DNA follows: TGTGCCAGCAGTCACGACGGACAGGAGGGTAACACCGGGGAGCTGTTTTTT. Its protein is CASSHDGQEGNTGELFF. Variable domain in full (rest from reference TRBV28 and TRBJ2-2): DVKVTQSSRYLVKRTGEKVFLECVQDMDHENMFWYRQDPGLGLRLIYFSYDVKMKEKGDIPEGYSVSREKKERFSLILESASTNQTSMYLCASSHDGQEGNTGELFFGEGSRLTVL.

The gene calls are TRBV19 and TRBJ2-3; D gene unclear. The CDR3 contains 14 residues. The V and J ends lost 5 bases and 0 bases respectively, with 9 bases between them. Germline V gene lookup returns CDR1 LNHDA and CDR2 SQIVND (reference sequence). As DNA, the CDR3 is TGTGCCAGTAGTCCAGGATGGAGCACAGATACGCAGTATTTT. Translated, it gives CASSPGWSTDTQYF.

CDR3 loop: CASSSPRQSSYGYTF. The CDR3 DNA reads as TGTGCCAGCAGTTCGCCTCGACAGTCCTCCTATGGCTACACCTTC. V is TRBV6-6 and J is TRBJ1-2, with a weak D call TRBD1 (5 bases). Trimming pared 4 bases from V and 4 bases from J, leaving 16 bases between. This CDR3 spans 15 amino acids. Germline V gene sequence: CDR1 MNHNY, CDR2 SVGAGI (reference sequence).

The chain has TRBV5-1 and TRBJ2-3; D not resolved. This CDR3 comprises 15 residues. CDR1 and CDR2 from the germline V gene are SGHRS and YFSETQ. Deletions cut 4 bases from V and 1 base from J, with 13 bases between. CDR3 nucleotides: TGCGCCAGCAGCCCCGAGGCGGCCCGCACAGATACGCAGTATTTT. It specifies CASSPEAARTDTQYF.

The rearrangement links TRBV5-1 to TRBJ2-5; 8 bases match TRBD1. The CDR3 totals 15 residues. In germline, CDR1 is SGHRS, CDR2 YFSETQ. Germline trimming cut 6 bases from V and 1 base from J; bases unmatched to any gene: 8. CDR3 in amino acids: CASTKTTGAQETQYF. CDR3 DNA: TGCGCCAGCACCAAAACGACAGGGGCCCAAGAGACCCAGTACTTC.

V is TRBV27 and J is TRBJ1-6; D call uncertain. The CDR3 sequence is 16 residues long. Germline V CDR1 and CDR2: MNHEY, SMNVEV (reference sequence). The germline V and J ends were trimmed by 0 bases and 10 bases, with 16 bases remaining between them. The CDR3 DNA follows: TGTGCCAGCAGTTTATCGTTTGAGGGTTTTAACTCACCCCTCCACTTT. Translating it yields CASSLSFEGFNSPLHF.

The chain is built from TRBV27 and TRBJ2-7; 8 nucleotides match TRBD1. Germline V lookup: CDR1 MNHEY, CDR2 SMNVEV (reference sequence). The V gene end was trimmed by 1 base and the J gene end by 1 base; junction bases not matched to a gene: 12. The CDR3 is made up of 18 amino acids. The CDR3 region is CASSLLGPRRGLSYEQYF. CDR3 in DNA: TGTGCCAGCAGTTTATTGGGCCCCCGCAGGGGGCTTTCCTACGAGCAGTACTTC.

The rearrangement uses TRBV28 and TRBJ1-4; D remains ambiguous. V shed 6 bases and J shed 1 base, with 6 bases lying between them. CDR3 size: 13 residues. Per the germline V gene, CDR1 is MDHEN and CDR2 is SYDVKM. This CDR3 is CASSTETNEKLFF. The CDR3 region has the DNA TGTGCCAGCAGCACTGAAACTAATGAAAAACTGTTTTTT. Combining the CDR3 with reference TRBV28 and TRBJ1-4 gives the whole variable domain DVKVTQSSRYLVKRTGEKVFLECVQDMDHENMFWYRQDPGLGLRLIYFSYDVKMKEKGDIPEGYSVSREKKERFSLILESASTNQTSMYLCASSTETNEKLFFGSGTQLSVL.

Concerning this clone: This CDR3 is missing its conserved last phenylalanine or tryptophan, likely due to a read error. The DNA is left out, because the CDR3 cannot be placed on it with certainty; the CDR3 is given as TCRdb lists it. This sequence joins TRBV20-1 and TRBJ1-2; the table gives TRBD1 as D, unverified against the DNA. Germline CDR1 is DFQATT and CDR2 is SNEGSKA (reference sequence). From its first to its last residue, the CDR3 has 11 amino acids. Here the CDR3 reads CSARPDRMAGL.

This clone was detected only once. The chain joins TRBV7-9 to TRBJ2-1; D unresolved. The V gene lost 6 bases and the J gene lost 7 bases, with 10 bases spanning the gap. CDR1 and CDR2 (germline): SEHNR, FQNEAQ (reference sequence). This CDR3 comprises 12 residues. The CDR3 DNA reads TGTGCCAGCAGTTCCACTGAGAATGAGCAGTTCTTC. It codes for CASSSTENEQFF.